These 18 T cell receptor beta chains were all obtained from the same sample, sequenced in a study of a mutant IDH1 vaccine in newly diagnosed glioma. As for time point: baseline, week 1 (first vaccination visit). The treatment was: pre-vaccination baseline after standard-of-care therapy. TCRdb keeps only in-frame clones here, not all; method: immunoSEQ multiplex PCR. Of roughly 86,000 clones in the sample, around 80% were seen once. The starting material was PBMCs, obtained from a glioma patient treated with radiotherapy, temozolomide or both. These receptors came from a man aged 35-49 years with glioma.

The gene calls are TRBV6-6 and TRBJ2-5; TRBD1 might be the D (5 bases). The CDR3 totals 13 residues. CDR1 MNHNY and CDR2 SVGAGI come from the germline V gene (reference sequence). V was cut by 4 bases and J by 4 bases, with 10 bases left in between. The CDR3 DNA is TGTGCCAGCAGTTCAGGGTCCCGAGAGACCCAGTACTTC. The encoded protein is CASSSGSRETQYF.

The J gene is TRBJ2-5, the V gene TRBV9; D gene ambiguous. This CDR3 is 15 amino acids long. Germline CDR1 reads SGDLS; CDR2 reads YYNGEE. V gave up 2 bases and J gave up 1 base, with 12 bases separating them. The CDR3: CASSVIPSGQETQYF. The CDR3 DNA reads TGTGCCAGCAGCGTTATACCCTCCGGCCAAGAGACCCAGTACTTC.

The chain combines TRBV15 with TRBJ1-5; a possible D gene is TRBD1 (6 bases). The germline CDR1 and CDR2 sequences are LNHNV and YYDKDF (reference sequence). V was clipped by 8 bases and J by 3 bases, with 11 bases between them. This CDR3 is 13 amino acids long. The CDR3 coding sequence is TGTGCCACCCGCCGGGACAACAATCAGCCCCAGCATTTT. Protein product: CATRRDNNQPQHF.

This rearrangement joins TRBV6-5 to TRBJ1-5; D remains ambiguous. V was shortened by 6 bases and J by 4 bases, with 13 bases between the two germline ends. Germline V gene sequence: CDR1 MNHEY, CDR2 SVGAGI. CDR3 length: 14 amino acids. The CDR3 here is CASRPRTRNQPQHF. The CDR3 nucleotides are TGTGCCAGCAGACCCCGGACGAGGAATCAGCCCCAGCATTTT.

The V call is TRBV2, the J call TRBJ2-7; 8 bases map to TRBD1. Germline V lookup: CDR1 SNHLY, CDR2 FYNNEI. The CDR3 runs 14 residues. The V segment lost 6 bases and the J segment 0 bases; nucleotides outside the gene matches: 4. In nucleotides, the CDR3 is TGTGCCAGCAGCACAGGGGGGAGCTCCTACGAGCAGTACTTC. This sequence encodes CASSTGGSSYEQYF.

V and J are TRBV4-3 and TRBJ2-3; 9 bases are a match to TRBD1. V lost 4 bases, J lost 2 bases, and 10 bases stayed unmatched. Per germline, CDR1 LGHNA and CDR2 YSLEER. CDR3 length equals 17 residues. CDR3 sequence: CASSRELGQGITDTQYF. In DNA, the CDR3 is TGCGCCAGCAGCCGAGAACTAGGACAGGGGATCACAGATACGCAGTATTTT.

In DNA form, the CDR3 reads TGTGCCAGCAGCCCGGGGAGGGAGAATTCACCCCTCCACTTT. Its protein is CASSPGRENSPLHF. This rearrangement joins TRBV6-6 to TRBJ1-6, with D unclear. There are 14 residues in the CDR3. CDR1 MNHNY and CDR2 SVGAGI come from the germline V gene (reference sequence). V gave up 6 bases and J gave up 7 bases, with 13 bases separating them.

The chain recombines TRBV5-1 with TRBJ1-1, with D uncertain. The CDR3 consists of 15 residues. Trimming took off 0 bases at V and 1 base at J, with 10 bases between the two ends. The V gene's germline CDR1 is SGHRS and CDR2 YFSETQ. DNA of the CDR3: TGCGCCAGCAGCTTGGCCGCTAGGGAGAACACTGAAGCTTTCTTT. It is translated as CASSLAARENTEAFF.

The J gene is TRBJ2-1, the V gene TRBV10-3, with unresolved D. Germline CDR1 ENHRY, CDR2 SYGVKD. The CDR3 spans 16 residues. V lost 7 bases and J 8 bases, leaving 24 bases between the germline ends. In DNA form, the CDR3 reads TGTGCCATCAAAACACAGCAGGCGCCCTTTTCGGATGAGCAGTTCTTC. Encoded protein: CAIKTQQAPFSDEQFF.

This clone was counted a few times. The chain has TRBV4-3 and TRBJ1-1; 8 positions agree with TRBD1. Germline lookup yields CDR1 LGHNA and CDR2 YSLEER. V gave up 2 bases and J gave up 4 bases; unmatched junction bases: 6. This CDR3 region has 15 residues. The CDR3 region has the DNA TGCGCCAGCAGCCAATCTAGGACAGGGATCACTGAAGCTTTCTTT. It yields the protein CASSQSRTGITEAFF.

This clone is a singleton in its sample. The chain combines TRBV15 with TRBJ2-7; D ambiguous. Germline CDR1 reads LNHNV; CDR2 reads YYDKDF (reference sequence). Trimming cost V 3 bases and J 2 bases, with 8 bases left between them. The CDR3 has 13 residues. Here the CDR3 reads CATSSDIAYEQYF. The CDR3 DNA reads as TGTGCCACCAGCAGTGACATAGCCTACGAGCAGTACTTC.

V is TRBV2 and J is TRBJ2-5; 7 bases align to TRBD1. Unmatched junction bases numbered 0, after V lost 7 bases and J lost 4 bases. The CDR3 has 11 residues. CDR1 SNHLY and CDR2 FYNNEI come from the germline V gene. DNA of the CDR3: TGTGCCAGCACAGGGGGAGAGACCCAGTACTTC. Protein: CASTGGETQYF.

The gene calls are TRBV20-1 and TRBJ1-2; D remains unclear. Germline V gives CDR1 DFQATT, CDR2 SNEGSKA (reference sequence). V was pared by 6 bases and J by 8 bases, with 13 bases between. This CDR3 region has 11 residues. The CDR3 nucleotides are TGCAGTGCCGCAGGATATTCGGGCTACACCTTC. It encodes CSAAGYSGYTF.

This rearrangement joins TRBV2 to TRBJ2-7, with 11 bases fitting TRBD2. The CDR3 sequence is 14 residues long. V shed 7 bases and J 3 bases; nucleotides not matched to a gene: 5. CDR1 and CDR2 from the germline V gene are SNHLY and FYNNEI. The CDR3 reads CASTLAGGNYEQYF. Written as DNA, the CDR3 is TGTGCCAGCACCTTAGCGGGGGGGAACTACGAGCAGTACTTC.

The rearrangement links TRBV19 to TRBJ2-7; 10 nucleotides align to TRBD2. Germline CDR1 reads LNHDA; CDR2 reads SQIVND (reference sequence). This CDR3 is 14 amino acids long. V shed 5 bases, J shed 0 bases, and the junction held 1 base outside the gene matches. DNA for the CDR3: TGTGCCAGTAGTGCTAGCGGGAGCTCCTACGAGCAGTACTTC. Its translation: CASSASGSSYEQYF.

The chain joins TRBV19 to TRBJ1-1; TRBD1 agrees at 7 bases. Unmatched junction bases numbered 11, after V lost 3 bases and J lost 1 base. Germline lookup yields CDR1 LNHDA and CDR2 SQIVND (reference sequence). There are 17 residues in the CDR3. The CDR3 loop is CASSMEQGMGWNTEAFF. In DNA, the CDR3 is TGTGCCAGTAGTATGGAACAGGGGATGGGGTGGAACACTGAAGCTTTCTTT.

V gene TRBV5-6 combines with J gene TRBJ2-5; D might be TRBD1 or TRBD2, each matching 6 bases. The CDR3 length is 13 residues. The ends were cut back, 8 bases at V and 1 base at J, with 12 bases in the middle. Germline V gene lookup returns CDR1 SGHDT and CDR2 YYEEEE. The CDR3 protein is CASRKGGQETQYF. CDR3 bases: TGTGCCAGTCGTAAGGGGGGCCAAGAGACCCAGTACTTC.

The V gene is TRBV29-1, the J gene TRBJ2-3; TRBD2 matches 10 bases. Per the germline V gene, CDR1 is SQVTM and CDR2 is ANQGSEA. J lost 8 bases, V lost 1 base, and 12 bases had no gene match. The CDR3 covers 16 residues. The CDR3: CSVEVTTGLARFTQYF. The CDR3 DNA reads as TGCAGCGTTGAAGTAACGACGGGACTAGCGAGATTTACGCAGTATTTT.